This TCR beta chain came from a study of neurological immune-mediated disorders. Study in general: Among the approximately 34 patients with multiple sclerosis, roughly 30 were relapsing-remitting, while 3 were secondary progressive.

In germline, CDR1 is MDHEN, CDR2 SYDVKM. This CDR3 comprises 12 residues. With 10-nucleotide random UMIs, 5'RACE was used to make the cDNA. TCRdb called the 5' RACE reads again in MiXCR, with one record for every CDR3 protein. The table records approximately 90,000 distinct CDR3 sequences, roughly 3.5% of them present only once. This clonotype was counted ten times or more. Its specificity is not known. One end of the junction fails to match germline, which may point to a read error. Study-wide findings and caveats: When grouped phylogenetically, the repertoires of 18 of the 34 multiple sclerosis patients fell together in one related-CDR3 cluster, which is a possible signature.

Specimen: PBMCs. The chain is built from TRBV28 and TRBJ2-1; tentatively, D is TRBD2 (7 bases). The clonotype comes from a woman aged 18-29 years with multiple sclerosis. The CDR3 spells CASSLGAGAVYF. The CDR3 coding sequence is TGTGCCAGCAGCCTTGGGGCGGGGGCGGTTTACTTC.